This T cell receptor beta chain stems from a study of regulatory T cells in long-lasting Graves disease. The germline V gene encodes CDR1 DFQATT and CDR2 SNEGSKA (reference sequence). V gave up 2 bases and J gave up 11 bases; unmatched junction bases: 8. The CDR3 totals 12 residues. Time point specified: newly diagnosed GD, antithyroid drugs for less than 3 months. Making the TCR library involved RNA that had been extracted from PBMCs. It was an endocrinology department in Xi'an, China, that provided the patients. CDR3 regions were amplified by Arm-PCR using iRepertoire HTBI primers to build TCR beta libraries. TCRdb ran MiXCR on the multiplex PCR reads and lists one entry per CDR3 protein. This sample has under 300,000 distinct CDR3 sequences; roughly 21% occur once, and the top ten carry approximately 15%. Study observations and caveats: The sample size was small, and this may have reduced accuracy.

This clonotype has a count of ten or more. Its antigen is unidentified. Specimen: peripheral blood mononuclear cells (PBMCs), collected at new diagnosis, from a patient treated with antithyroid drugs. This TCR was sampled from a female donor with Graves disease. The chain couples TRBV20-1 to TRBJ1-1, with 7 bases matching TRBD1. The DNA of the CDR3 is TGCAGTGCTAGATCCCAGGGGGAGTTTGCTTTCTTT. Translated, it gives CSARSQGEFAFF.